This T cell receptor (beta chain) was captured by sequencing in a study of PD-1 blockade in classical Hodgkin lymphoma. The study, taken as a whole, reports: Individuals who commenced nivolumab within less than 1 year of ASCT were excluded.

The germline gives CDR1 SGHAT, CDR2 FQNNGV. This CDR3 comprises 15 residues. Trimming took 5 bases from V and 4 from J, leaving 17 bases between them. For this clone: No antigen is known for it.

Time point here: cycle 4 day 1 (C4D1), after 6 weeks of nivolumab. Following autologous stem cell transplantation, relapse occurred in every patient, and exposure to brentuximab vedotin varied. Magnetic negative selection of thawed PBMCs was the method by which CD4+ T cells were purified. The assay was immunoSEQ multiplex PCR, and TCRdb's table has in-frame clones only and misses some. The data contain around 37,000 clones, 80% to 95% of them seen just once; the ten biggest clones take up 0.25% to 0.3%. The receptor comes from a human donor with classical Hodgkin lymphoma. The material sequenced was CD4+ T cells from blood, taken before the fourth cycle of nivolumab. This chain connects TRBV11-2 to TRBJ1-1; D remains ambiguous. CDR3: CASSPLDREGTEAFF. As DNA, the CDR3 is TGTGCCAGCAGCCCACTGGACCGGGAGGGCACTGAAGCTTTCTTT.